This TCR beta chain was obtained from a study of shared clonotypes between healthy human individuals. Partitioning of CD4+ cells yielded a CD45RA+ naive subset and a CD45RA-negative memory subset. Sequencing was performed with immunoSEQ multiplex PCR; in TCRdb, only in-frame clones are kept and a portion is missing. The table includes about 1.1 million clones, about 72% detected once. This CDR3 region has 16 residues. Deletions cut 8 bases from V and 1 base from J, with 18 bases between. In germline, CDR1 is WSHSY, CDR2 SAAADI. A note on this clone: Its specificity is not known.

Study findings and constraints: Relative to their counterparts shared across all four donors, non-shared clonotypes exhibited diminished generation probabilities.

Sequencing input: memory CD4+ T cells from PBMCs. The subset here: CD45RA-negative fraction. This clonotype was sampled from a man younger than 30 in good health. Some clones in this sample may be carry-over from other donors' samples. The chain couples TRBV10-2 to TRBJ2-1; possible D gene TRBD2, 6 bases. The DNA for the CDR3 is TGCGCCAGCCTGGCAGCTAGCGCCGAGTCCTACAATGAGCAGTTCTTC. Translating gives CASLAASAESYNEQFF.